This TCR beta chain was retrieved from a study of T cells in Graves' hyperthyroidism and ophthalmopathy. Study summary: Peripheral blood collection took place at initial diagnosis, before any treatment.

Amplified regions were TCR beta CDR3 sequences from RNA transcripts. A first-round RT-PCR of the TCR CDR3 used the HTBI primer set. MiXCR, run by TCRdb on the multiplex PCR reads, gives a single entry per CDR3 protein. This sample yields around 700,000 distinct CDR3 sequences, of which about 19% are seen a single time; around 17% belongs to the top ten. In this sample, this clonotype turned up a few times. Its antigen is unidentified. Trimming took 5 bases from V and 5 from J, leaving 7 bases between them. This CDR3 has 13 amino acids. A patient was excluded if there was uncontrolled infection, other autoimmune disease, pregnancy or lactation. From 10 ml of fresh peripheral blood, PBMCs were isolated. Study-level findings and limits: Ophthalmopathy was separated from stable hyperthyroidism by a 13 V-J model.

Sequencing was done on a sample of blood. V and J are TRBV12-3 or TRBV12-4 and TRBJ1-6, with D unresolved. The TCR comes from a woman aged 45 to 65 with Graves' hyperthyroidism that later progressed to Graves' ophthalmopathy. CDR3 bases: TGTGCCAGCAGTCCCGCCGATAATTCACCCCTCCACTTT. Residues: CASSPADNSPLHF.